This entry is about one T cell receptor beta chain. This specimen belongs to a study of T cells after yellow fever vaccination. TCRdb reprocessed the 5' RACE reads via MiXCR and lists one record per CDR3 protein. The profile shows about 240,000 distinct CDR3 sequences, less than 9% of them singletons. With 7 bases clipped from V and 0 bases from J, the junction kept 7 bases outside the gene matches. The CDR3 loop spans 16 amino acids. Germline V lookup: CDR1 MNHEY, CDR2 SVGAGI. This sequence was found in a man aged 30-40 years who received the YFV17D yellow fever vaccine. The chain joins TRBV6-5 to TRBJ2-1; 9 bases are shared with TRBD1. Sequenced material: CD4+ T cells sorted from PBMCs, taken 15 days after the yellow fever booster vaccination. CDR3 nucleotides: TGTGCCAGCAAAACAGGGGGCCTAAGCTCCTACAATGAGCAGTTCTTC. Translation gives CASKTGGLSSYNEQFF.